These T cell receptor beta chains were read from a single sample in a study of cytomegalovirus exposure and HLA in healthy donors. Profiled with immunoSEQ multiplex PCR; TCRdb holds only in-frame clones, not every one. The sample has about 150,000 clones, around three quarters seen once. Sequenced: PBMCs. The receptors derive from a middle-aged woman in good health and CMV-seronegative. CDR3s include the opening cysteine and the closing phenylalanine or tryptophan. A D gene is named only where the DNA matches it firmly. Clone size, where shown, is once, few, many, or a class for clones that have expanded.

D | J | V | size | length | CDR3 | DNA
TRBD2 | TRBJ2-1 | TRBV2 | . | 13 | CARSRGGFNEQFF | TGTGCCAGGTCACGGGGGGGCTTTAATGAGCAGTTCTTC
. | TRBJ1-2 | TRBV4-1 | . | 16 | CASSQDPYSQFYGYTF | TGCGCCAGCAGCCAAGATCCATACAGCCAGTTCTATGGCTACACCTTC
. | TRBJ1-2 | TRBV7-2 | . | 16 | CASSPQQGYESYGYTF | TGTGCCAGCAGCCCACAGCAGGGGTACGAAAGCTATGGCTACACCTTC
. | TRBJ1-4 | TRBV13 | . | 14 | CASSLGTDNEKLFF | TGTGCCAGCAGCTTAGGGACAGACAATGAAAAACTGTTTTTT
. | TRBJ2-1 | TRBV30 | . | 14 | CAWSGWTEYNEQFF | TGTGCCTGGAGTGGATGGACAGAATACAATGAGCAGTTCTTC
. | TRBJ1-6 | TRBV6-5 | . | 13 | CASSQAPDSPLHF | TGTGCCAGCAGCCAGGCCCCCGACTCACCCCTCCACTTT
. | TRBJ1-1 | TRBV7-2 | . | 13 | CASSQVGNTEAFF | TGTGCCAGCAGCCAGGTGGGCAACACTGAAGCTTTCTTT
TRBD1 | TRBJ1-3 | TRBV6-5 | . | 14 | CASRRDRVVGTIYF | TGTGCCAGCAGACGGGACAGGGTGGTGGGCACCATATATTTT
TRBD1 | TRBJ2-7 | TRBV7-6 | . | 16 | CASSLGGGQGADEQYF | TGTGCCAGCAGCTTAGGGGGGGGACAGGGGGCGGACGAGCAGTACTTC
TRBD2 | TRBJ2-3 | TRBV4-2 | . | 16 | CASSLGTSGGTDTQYF | TGTGCCAGCAGCCTAGGGACTAGCGGGGGCACAGATACGCAGTATTTT
. | TRBJ1-2 | TRBV10-1 | . | 16 | CASKHHPSIGGYGYTF | TGCGCCAGCAAACATCATCCGTCGATAGGGGGTTATGGCTACACCTTC
. | TRBJ1-2 | TRBV29-1 | . | 12 | CSVIGTFYGYTF | TGCAGCGTCATCGGGACTTTCTATGGCTACACCTTC
TRBD1 | TRBJ1-4 | TRBV28 | . | 12 | CASSPSTGPTTF | TGTGCCAGCAGTCCGTCGACAGGGCCAACCACTTTT
TRBD1 | TRBJ1-4 | TRBV19 | few | 16 | CATSWGGTALNEKLFF | TGTGCCACTTCCTGGGGTGGGACAGCCCTTAATGAAAAACTGTTTTTT
. | TRBJ2-1 | TRBV5-4 | few | 17 | CASSRAPQGAGGNEQFF | TGTGCCAGCAGCCGTGCCCCACAGGGGGCGGGAGGTAATGAGCAGTTCTTC
TRBD1 | TRBJ1-2 | TRBV6-5 | . | 13 | CASSLTGNYGYTF | TGTGCCAGCAGTCTGACAGGGAACTATGGCTACACCTTC
TRBD1 | TRBJ1-3 | TRBV6-5 | once | 14 | CASSPTGQGNTIYF | TGTGCCAGCAGCCCAACGGGACAGGGAAACACCATATATTTT
TRBD2 | TRBJ2-1 | TRBV27 | few | 15 | CASSLAGVSYNEQFF | TGTGCCAGCAGTTTAGCGGGGGTCTCCTACAATGAGCAGTTCTTC
. | TRBJ1-2 | TRBV15 | . | 14 | CATSRDKRDYGYTF | TGTGCCACCAGCAGAGACAAGAGAGACTATGGCTACACCTTC
. | TRBJ1-2 | TRBV28 | . | 13 | CASNTVANYGYTF | TGTGCCAGCAACACAGTAGCTAACTATGGCTACACCTTC
TRBD2 | TRBJ2-7 | TRBV13 | once | 15 | CASSLRGGTTGEQYF | TGTGCCAGCAGTTTGAGGGGCGGGACTACTGGTGAGCAGTACTTC
TRBD2 | TRBJ2-3 | TRBV19 | . | 15 | CASSINRVAGDTQYF | TGTGCCAGTAGTATTAATCGGGTAGCGGGGGATACGCAGTATTTT
. | TRBJ1-2 | TRBV28 | . | 13 | CASEFGRDGGYTF | TGTGCCAGCGAATTTGGGCGGGATGGGGGCTACACCTTC
. | TRBJ1-1 | TRBV4-2 | . | 15 | CASSQGDYLDTEAFF | TGTGCCAGCAGCCAAGGGGACTATCTCGACACTGAAGCTTTCTTT
TRBD1 | TRBJ2-7 | TRBV7-2 | once | 14 | CASRLRQGYGEQYF | TGTGCCAGCAGACTAAGACAGGGTTATGGCGAGCAGTACTTC
. | TRBJ1-3 | TRBV27 | . | 14 | CASRGYYSGNTIYF | TGTGCCAGCCGGGGGTACTACTCTGGAAACACCATATATTTT
TRBD2 | TRBJ2-7 | TRBV30 | few | 15 | CAWSTRTSDSYEQYF | TGTGCCTGGAGTACTCGGACTAGCGACTCCTACGAGCAGTACTTC
. | TRBJ1-1 | TRBV28 | . | 16 | CASSSGLGRGSPEAFF | TGTGCCAGCAGCTCGGGACTAGGGAGAGGGAGTCCTGAAGCTTTCTTT
. | TRBJ1-1 | TRBV10-3 | . | 16 | CAISISIGLQNTEAFF | TGTGCCATCAGTATCAGTATCGGACTCCAGAACACTGAAGCTTTCTTT
TRBD1 | TRBJ2-1 | TRBV6-5 | . | 13 | CASETPGQGGTFF | TGTGCCAGCGAGACCCCGGGACAGGGGGGGACGTTCTTC
TRBD2 | TRBJ2-7 | TRBV7-2 | . | 18 | CASSPRALAGGPSYEQYF | TGTGCCAGCAGCCCACGGGCGCTAGCGGGAGGGCCCTCCTACGAGCAGTACTTC
. | TRBJ1-5 | TRBV6-1 | . | 15 | CASSEFVVADQPQHF | TGTGCCAGCAGTGAATTTGTAGTGGCGGATCAGCCCCAGCATTTT
TRBD1 | TRBJ2-1 | TRBV10-1 | . | 13 | CASSESRDREQFF | TGCGCCAGCAGTGAGTCCAGGGACAGGGAGCAGTTCTTC
TRBD1 | TRBJ1-2 | TRBV4-2 | . | 14 | CASSPQGADYGYTF | TGTGCCAGCAGCCCACAGGGGGCGGACTATGGCTACACCTTC
. | TRBJ1-3 | TRBV4-1 | . | 15 | CASSQADILGNTIYF | TGCGCCAGCAGCCAAGCAGATATCTTGGGAAACACCATATATTTT
TRBD1 | TRBJ2-5 | TRBV5-6 | . | 16 | CASSWAGTGRQETQYF | TGTGCCAGCAGCTGGGCGGGGACAGGGCGGCAAGAGACCCAGTACTTC
. | TRBJ2-2 | TRBV6-1 | . | 14 | CASILFRNTGELFF | TGTGCCAGCATCTTATTCAGGAACACCGGGGAGCTGTTTTTT
TRBD2 | TRBJ2-1 | TRBV5-1 | . | 17 | CASSLALAGGDLDEQFF | TGCGCCAGCAGCTTGGCTCTAGCGGGGGGGGACTTGGATGAGCAGTTCTTC
TRBD2 | TRBJ2-1 | TRBV5-1 | . | 14 | CASQREVSYNEQFF | TGCGCCTCCCAGCGGGAGGTCTCCTACAATGAGCAGTTCTTC
TRBD1 | TRBJ1-1 | TRBV4-2 | . | 14 | CASSTPGQGTEAFF | TGTGCCAGCAGCACCCCGGGACAGGGTACTGAAGCTTTCTTT
. | TRBJ2-1 | TRBV7-9 | . | 12 | CASSFSDTYTFF | TGTGCCAGCAGCTTCTCGGACACTTACACCTTCTTC
TRBD1 | TRBJ1-6 | TRBV27 | . | 20 | CASSLSGTGFLSSYNSPLHF | TGTGCCAGCAGTTTATCAGGGACAGGGTTTTTGAGCTCCTATAATTCACCCCTCCACTTT
. | TRBJ2-5 | TRBV7-2 | few | 12 | CASSSPPSYSYF | TGTGCCAGCAGCTCCCCGCCTAGTTATTCGTACTTC
TRBD2 | TRBJ2-1 | TRBV11-3 | . | 16 | CASSLGTSGFNNEQFF | TGTGCCAGCAGCTTGGGGACTAGCGGGTTCAACAATGAGCAGTTCTTC
. | TRBJ1-1 | TRBV5-1 | . | 14 | CASSSTVENTEAFF | TGCGCCAGCAGCTCGACAGTCGAGAACACTGAAGCTTTCTTT
. | TRBJ1-2 | TRBV29-1 | . | 12 | CSVQDGGYGYTF | TGCAGCGTCCAGGACGGGGGATATGGCTACACCTTC
. | TRBJ1-1 | TRBV18 | . | 13 | CASSPPFAGEAFF | TGTGCCAGCTCACCACCTTTCGCAGGGGAAGCTTTCTTT
TRBD1 | TRBJ2-7 | TRBV7-9 | . | 15 | CASSYRDRGPYEQYF | TGTGCCAGCAGTTACCGGGACAGGGGCCCCTACGAGCAGTACTTC
TRBD2 | TRBJ2-7 | TRBV2 | . | 16 | CASSDGLAGALYEQYF | TGTGCCAGCAGTGACGGACTAGCGGGAGCTCTCTACGAGCAGTACTTC
. | TRBJ2-7 | TRBV5-6 | . | 14 | CASSFGRGVGEQYF | TGTGCCAGCAGCTTTGGCAGGGGGGTAGGGGAGCAGTACTTC
TRBD1 | TRBJ2-1 | TRBV6-1 | . | 15 | CASGTGGFLGNEQFF | TGTGCCAGCGGGACAGGGGGCTTCCTGGGCAATGAGCAGTTCTTC
TRBD1 | TRBJ1-1 | TRBV7-8 | . | 15 | CASSLEWDSITEAFF | TGTGCCAGCAGCTTAGAATGGGACAGTATTACTGAAGCTTTCTTT
TRBD1 | TRBJ2-7 | TRBV4-2 | once | 13 | CASSQGTGQEQYF | TGTGCCAGCAGCCAAGGGACAGGGCAAGAGCAGTACTTC